This T cell receptor beta chain comes out of a study of blood T cell repertoires in COVID-19. Study summary: In each case, the material was cDNA or gDNA derived from T cells, B-cell-depleted T cells, or PBMCs.

With V trimmed by 10 bases and J by 5 bases, 8 bases remained unmatched. The germline V gene encodes CDR1 MNHEY and CDR2 SVGAGI. The CDR3 length is 13 residues. This table comes from immunoSEQ multiplex PCR, and its TCRdb copy is limited to in-frame clones, with some not included. The sample carries about 160,000 clones, 90% recorded once. This sequence joins TRBV6-5 and TRBJ1-1; TRBD1 matches at 9 bases. The origin of this receptor is a man between 60 and 75 years old with active or convalescent COVID-19. Sample: peripheral blood. CDR3 sequence reads: CATGTGSYTEAFF. The CDR3 DNA reads TGTGCCACCGGGACAGGGTCGTATACTGAAGCTTTCTTT.